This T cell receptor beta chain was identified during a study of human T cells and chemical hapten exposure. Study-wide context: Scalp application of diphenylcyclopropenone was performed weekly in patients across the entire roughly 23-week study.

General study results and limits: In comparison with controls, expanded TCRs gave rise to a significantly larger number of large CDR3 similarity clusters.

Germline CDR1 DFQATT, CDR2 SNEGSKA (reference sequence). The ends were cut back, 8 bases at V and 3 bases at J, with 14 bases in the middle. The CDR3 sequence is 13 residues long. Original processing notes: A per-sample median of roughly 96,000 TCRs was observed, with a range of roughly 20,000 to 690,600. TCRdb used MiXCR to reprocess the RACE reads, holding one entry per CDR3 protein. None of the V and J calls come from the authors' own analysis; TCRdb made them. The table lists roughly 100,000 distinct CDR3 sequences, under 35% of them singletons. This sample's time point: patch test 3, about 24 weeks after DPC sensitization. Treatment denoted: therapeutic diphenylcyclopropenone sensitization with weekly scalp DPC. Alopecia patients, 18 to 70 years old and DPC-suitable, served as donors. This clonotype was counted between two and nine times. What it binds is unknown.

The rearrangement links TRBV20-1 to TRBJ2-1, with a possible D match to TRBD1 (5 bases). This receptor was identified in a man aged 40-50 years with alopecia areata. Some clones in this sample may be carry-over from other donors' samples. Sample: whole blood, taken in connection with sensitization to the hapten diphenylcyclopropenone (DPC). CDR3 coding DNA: TGCAGTACGTTTACGGACAACTACAATGAGCAGTTCTTC. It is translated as CSTFTDNYNEQFF.